This entry is about one T cell receptor (beta chain). Its antigen remains unknown. Samples were taken several times over chemoradiotherapy. The length of the CDR3 is 16 residues. Germline assignment: CDR1 MNHEY and CDR2 SMNVEV (reference sequence). The V segment lost 5 bases and the J segment 9 bases; nucleotides outside the gene matches: 16. Libraries were prepared by immunoSEQ multiplex PCR; TCRdb keeps only in-frame clonotypes and omits some of them. The sample lists about 20,000 clones, around four fifths seen once, with roughly 3.7% in the top ten. These data are taken from a study of chemoradiotherapy in HPV16-positive cancers. The wider study: Functional T-cell assays on a couple of HPV16-positive patients' cells defined candidate HPV-specific clones and common TCR motifs.

Study-wide results and limits: The functional HPV-specific definition rests on just a couple of HPV16-positive patients. Candidate HPV-specific clones and E7-related TCR motifs grew in tumor during treatment.

The V and J genes are TRBV27 and TRBJ2-1, with 7 bases matching TRBD1. The receptor was derived from a human donor with HPV-associated anogenital cancer. The sample was blood, taken from a patient who underwent chemoradiotherapy. This chain's CDR3 is CASSRDSFPGGGEQFF. The CDR3 nucleotides are TGTGCCAGCAGTAGGGACAGTTTCCCTGGCGGCGGTGAGCAGTTCTTC.